This T cell receptor beta chain came from a study of blood T cell repertoires in COVID-19. Sequencing used immunoSEQ multiplex PCR; TCRdb keeps in-frame clones, though not all of them. This sample has just over 350,000 clones, with 87% found just once. The ends lost 6 bases at V and 0 bases at J; junction bases unmatched: 4. CDR3 length equals 14 residues. CDR1 and CDR2 (germline): MNHEY, SMNVEV (reference sequence). Participants' reported clinical history set cohort assignment. The specimen was PBMCs or T cells enriched from blood (not recorded which). The receptor comes from a woman aged 25-40 years who had recovered from COVID-19. The chain couples TRBV27 to TRBJ2-7, with TRBD2 matching 8 bases. The DNA of the CDR3 is TGTGCCAGCAGGCTTGGGACTAGCTCCTACGAGCAGTACTTC. Translating it yields CASRLGTSSYEQYF.